Presented here are 17 T cell receptor beta chains from one specimen sequenced in a study of chemoradiotherapy in HPV16-positive cancers. Assay: immunoSEQ multiplex PCR; the TCRdb copy retains only in-frame clones and omits some. The data show around 68,000 clones, roughly 90% seen once. Sequencing used blood, obtained from a patient who underwent chemoradiotherapy. These receptor sequences come from a human donor with HPV-associated anogenital cancer.

This sequence joins TRBV19 and TRBJ2-7; D is uncertain. The V and J ends lost 1 base and 2 bases respectively, with 9 bases between them. Germline lookup yields CDR1 LNHDA and CDR2 SQIVND (reference sequence). The CDR3 runs to 14 residues. CDR3 nucleotides: TGTGCCAGTAGTATAGTGGGCCAAGCCTACGAGCAGTACTTC. It encodes CASSIVGQAYEQYF.

The genes are TRBV5-1 and TRBJ1-1; D is unresolved. The V gene's germline CDR1 is SGHRS and CDR2 YFSETQ. V was pared by 7 bases and J by 6 bases, with 19 bases between. The CDR3 spans 14 residues. CDR3 nucleotides: TGCGCCAGCTTAAAAAATGACGTTGGGGCTGAAGCTTTCTTT. Its translation: CASLKNDVGAEAFF.

The chain uses TRBV2 and TRBJ2-1, with 10 bases lining up with TRBD1. Germline assignment: CDR1 SNHLY and CDR2 FYNNEI. V was clipped by 6 bases and J by 0 bases; unmatched bases: 17. The CDR3 is 20 amino acids. The DNA for the CDR3 is TGTGCCAGCAGATCCTCCCTGGTGCCGGGACAGGGGAGCTCCTACAATGAGCAGTTCTTC. Translation gives CASRSSLVPGQGSSYNEQFF.

This clone was seen only once. The rearrangement uses TRBV14 and TRBJ1-6, with D possibly matching TRBD1 (5 bases). V lost 4 bases to trimming and J lost 0 bases, with 13 bases between them. The CDR3 covers 17 residues. Germline CDR1 and CDR2: SGHDN and FVKESK. The CDR3 sequence is CASSLGTASSYNSPLHF. The CDR3 DNA reads as TGTGCCAGCAGCCTAGGGACGGCTAGCTCCTATAATTCACCCCTCCACTTT.

The genes are TRBV5-1 and TRBJ2-4, with D perhaps TRBD1 (6 bases). The CDR3 runs 14 residues. V was shortened by 4 bases and J by 3 bases, with 11 bases between the two germline ends. Germline-derived CDR1 and CDR2 are SGHRS and YFSETQ. CDR3 bases: TGCGCCAGCAGCCCCGGACAGCTCAAAAACATTCAGTACTTC. Its translation is CASSPGQLKNIQYF. Based on the CDR3 plus reference TRBV5-1 and TRBJ2-4, the full variable domain is KAGVTQTPRYLIKTRGQQVTLSCSPISGHRSVSWYQQTPGQGLQFLFEYFSETQRNKGNFPGRFSGRQFSNSRSEMNVSTLELGDSALYLCASSPGQLKNIQYFGAGTRLSVL.

This clone was observed once. The rearrangement joins TRBV6-6 to TRBJ2-7, with TRBD2 identical over 8 bases. This CDR3 comprises 13 residues. J gave up 3 bases and V 8 bases, and 6 bases lay outside the gene matches. Germline values: CDR1 MNHNY, CDR2 SVGAGI (reference sequence). Here the CDR3 DNA reads TGTGCCAGCGGCGGGGGGCCCGACTACGAGCAGTACTTC. This gives the protein CASGGGPDYEQYF.

The V call is TRBV7-6, the J call TRBJ2-3, with TRBD1 matching 8 bases. The CDR3 is 15 amino acids. Losses at the gene ends were 0 bases for V and 4 bases for J; bases not matched to a gene: 3. CDR1 SGHVS and CDR2 FNYEAQ come from the germline V gene. The CDR3 DNA follows: TGTGCCAGCAGCTTAGCCGACAGGGGCCCAGATACGCAGTATTTT. Encoded protein: CASSLADRGPDTQYF.

The chain joins TRBV7-2 to TRBJ2-5; D unclear. From germline, CDR1 is SGHTA and CDR2 FQGNSA. V was cut by 4 bases and J by 4 bases, with 7 bases left in between. This CDR3 contains 12 residues. DNA for the CDR3: TGTGCCAGCAGCTCCAGCATAGAGACCCAGTACTTC. Its translation: CASSSSIETQYF.

The chain recombines TRBV21-1 with TRBJ2-2; the table's TRBD1 call for D was not verified on the DNA. TRBV21-1 is tagged as a pseudogene. This CDR3 comprises 17 residues. The CDR3 nucleotides read TGTGCCAGCAGCAAAAGTCGGTGGCAGGGGACCACCGGGGAGCTGTTTTTT. Translating it yields CASSKSRWQGTTGELFF.

This chain joins TRBV29-1 and TRBJ2-3; TRBD2 aligns across 11 bases. Trimming took 4 bases from V and 6 from J; bases not matched to a gene: 6. CDR3 length equals 14 residues. Germline V CDR1 and CDR2: SQVTM, ANQGSEA. The CDR3 loop reads CSVAIAGGQDTQYF. The CDR3 DNA is TGCAGCGTTGCGATAGCGGGGGGGCAGGATACGCAGTATTTT.

The gene calls are TRBV27 and TRBJ1-1; the D is unclear. This CDR3 is 13 amino acids long. Germline lookup yields CDR1 MNHEY and CDR2 SMNVEV (reference sequence). Trimming stripped 3 bases from V and 4 bases from J, with 9 bases between. The CDR3 nucleotides read TGTGCCAGCAGTTTTAGGCGGGCCACTGAAGCTTTCTTT. This codes for CASSFRRATEAFF.

The chain couples TRBV5-1 to TRBJ2-7, with TRBD1 matching 10 bases. V lost 0 bases to trimming and J lost 4 bases; unmatched junction nucleotides: 13. This CDR3 spans 18 amino acids. From germline, CDR1 is SGHRS and CDR2 YFSETQ. CDR3 DNA sequence: TGCGCCAGCAGCTTGGCCACGGGGGACAGGGGTGGACTTTACGAGCAGTACTTC. Its protein is CASSLATGDRGGLYEQYF.

The chain recombines TRBV10-1 with TRBJ2-1; TRBD2 matches 12 bases. The CDR3 runs 15 residues. V dropped 6 bases and J dropped 7; count of bases not matched to a gene: 7. CDR1 and CDR2 from the germline V gene are WNHNN and SYGVQD (reference sequence). This CDR3 reads CASSASGGAGNEQFF. Written as DNA, the CDR3 is TGCGCCAGCAGCGCTAGCGGGGGGGCCGGGAATGAGCAGTTCTTC.

The CDR3 DNA follows: TGTGCCAGCAGCTTAGAGGCAGGGTCGGCAGATACGCAGTATTTT. The encoded protein is CASSLEAGSADTQYF. The chain links TRBV7-8 to TRBJ2-3, with D perhaps TRBD1 (5 bases). Germline V gene data show CDR1 as SGHVS and CDR2 as FQNEAQ. The CDR3 contains 15 residues. Trimming shortened V by 1 base and J by 4 bases, and 12 bases separated the two germline ends.

The V call is TRBV28, the J call TRBJ2-3; D is perhaps TRBD2 (6 bases). Deletions cut 6 bases from V and 0 bases from J, with 22 bases between. Per germline, CDR1 MDHEN and CDR2 SYDVKM. The CDR3 covers 18 residues. CDR3 coding DNA: TGTGCCAGCAGAATTTTGGGGAGGACTGTGTCTAGCACAGATACGCAGTATTTT. Translation: CASRILGRTVSSTDTQYF. Complete variable domain (other parts from reference TRBV28 and TRBJ2-3): DVKVTQSSRYLVKRTGEKVFLECVQDMDHENMFWYRQDPGLGLRLIYFSYDVKMKEKGDIPEGYSVSREKKERFSLILESASTNQTSMYLCASRILGRTVSSTDTQYFGPGTRLTVL.

This chain links TRBV2 with TRBJ2-1; 8 nucleotides line up with TRBD2. Germline V lookup: CDR1 SNHLY, CDR2 FYNNEI. The length of the CDR3 is 18 residues. V lost 1 base and J lost 5; bases outside the gene matches: 13. As DNA, the CDR3 is TGTGCCAGCAGTGAAGAAAAAGGGAACGGGGGGGCCAACAATGAGCAGTTCTTC. Residues: CASSEEKGNGGANNEQFF.

The chain is built from TRBV4-2 and TRBJ1-4; D is ambiguous. CDR1 is LGHNA and CDR2 is YNFKEQ in the germline V gene. The CDR3 has 12 amino acids. Trimming pared 4 bases from V and 8 bases from J, leaving 8 bases between. The CDR3 reads CASSPSNEKLFF. The CDR3 nucleotides read TGTGCCAGCAGCCCCTCGAACGAAAAACTGTTTTTT.